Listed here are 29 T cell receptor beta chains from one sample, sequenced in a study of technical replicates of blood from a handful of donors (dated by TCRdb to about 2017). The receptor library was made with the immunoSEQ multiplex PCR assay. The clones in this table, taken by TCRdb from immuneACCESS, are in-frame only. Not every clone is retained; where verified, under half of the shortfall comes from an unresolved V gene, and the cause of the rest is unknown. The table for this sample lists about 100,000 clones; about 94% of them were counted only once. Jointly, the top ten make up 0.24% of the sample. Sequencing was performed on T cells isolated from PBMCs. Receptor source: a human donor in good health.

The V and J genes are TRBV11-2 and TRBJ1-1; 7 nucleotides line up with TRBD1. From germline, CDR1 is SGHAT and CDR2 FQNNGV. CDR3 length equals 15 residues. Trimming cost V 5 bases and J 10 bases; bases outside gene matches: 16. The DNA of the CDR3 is TGTGCCAGCAGCAACCCCACCGGGAGGGGGCGGGGAGCTTTCTTT. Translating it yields CASSNPTGRGRGAFF.

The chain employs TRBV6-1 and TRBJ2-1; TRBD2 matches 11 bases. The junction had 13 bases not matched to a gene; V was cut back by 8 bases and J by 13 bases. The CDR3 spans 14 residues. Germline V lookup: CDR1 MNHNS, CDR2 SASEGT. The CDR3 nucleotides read TGTGCCAGCTTTAGCGGGGGGGCCCCGCGGTACCAGTTCTTC. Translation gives CASFSGGAPRYQFF.

The CDR3 DNA reads TGCAGCGTTGCGGATGTAGCGGGAGGGCCGTTGTTCTACAATGAGCAGTTCTTC. Translating it yields CSVADVAGGPLFYNEQFF. The chain couples TRBV29-1 to TRBJ2-1; TRBD2 matches 11 bases. With V trimmed by 4 bases and J by 3 bases, 14 bases remained unmatched. Germline V gives CDR1 SQVTM, CDR2 ANQGSEA. The CDR3 has 18 residues.

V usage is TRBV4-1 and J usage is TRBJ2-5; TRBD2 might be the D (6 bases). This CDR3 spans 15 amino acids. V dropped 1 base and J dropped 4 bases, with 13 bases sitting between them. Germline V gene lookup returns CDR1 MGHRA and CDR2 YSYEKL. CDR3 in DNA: TGCGCCAGCAGCCAAGCGGGAGTGCAGGGAGAGACCCAGTACTTC. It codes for CASSQAGVQGETQYF.

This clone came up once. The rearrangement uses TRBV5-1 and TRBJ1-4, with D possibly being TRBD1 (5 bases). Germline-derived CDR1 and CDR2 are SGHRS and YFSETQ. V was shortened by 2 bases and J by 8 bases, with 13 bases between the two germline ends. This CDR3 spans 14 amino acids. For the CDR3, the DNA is TGCGCCAGCAGCTTCGCGGCAGGGAACGAAAAACTGTTTTTT. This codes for CASSFAAGNEKLFF.

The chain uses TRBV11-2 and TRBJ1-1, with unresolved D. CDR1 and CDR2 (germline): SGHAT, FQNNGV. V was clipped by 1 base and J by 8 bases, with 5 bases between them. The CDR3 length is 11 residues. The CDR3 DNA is TGTGCCAGCAGCTTAGGGCGGGAAGCTTTCTTT. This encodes CASSLGREAFF.

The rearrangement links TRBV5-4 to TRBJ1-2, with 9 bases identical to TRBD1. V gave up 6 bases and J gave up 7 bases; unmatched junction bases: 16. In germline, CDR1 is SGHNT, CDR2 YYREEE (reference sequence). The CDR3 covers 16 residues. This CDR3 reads CASTGGTGFQIFGYTF. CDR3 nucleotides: TGTGCCAGCACCGGAGGGACAGGGTTCCAAATTTTTGGCTACACCTTC.

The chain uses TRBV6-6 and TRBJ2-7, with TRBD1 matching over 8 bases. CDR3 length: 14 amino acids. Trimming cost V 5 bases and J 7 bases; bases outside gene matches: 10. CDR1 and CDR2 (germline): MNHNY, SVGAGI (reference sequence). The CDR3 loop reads CASSRGQGAGEQYF. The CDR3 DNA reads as TGTGCCAGCAGTAGAGGTCAGGGGGCGGGGGAGCAGTACTTC.

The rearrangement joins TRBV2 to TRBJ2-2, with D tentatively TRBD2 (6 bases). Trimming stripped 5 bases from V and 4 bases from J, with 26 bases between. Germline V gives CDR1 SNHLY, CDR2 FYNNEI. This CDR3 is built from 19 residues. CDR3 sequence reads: CASSHAPRDGRGCTGELFF. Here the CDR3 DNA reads TGTGCCAGCAGTCATGCGCCCCGGGACGGCCGGGGGTGCACCGGGGAGCTGTTTTTT. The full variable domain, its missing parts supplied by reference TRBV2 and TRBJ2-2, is EPEVTQTPSHQVTQMGQEVILRCVPISNHLYFYWYRQILGQKVEFLVSFYNNEISEKSEIFDDQFSVERPDGSNFTLKIRSTKLEDSAMYFCASSHAPRDGRGCTGELFFGEGSRLTVL.

The CDR3 here is CASSLGAASSYEQYF. CDR3 in DNA: TGTGCCAGCAGCTTAGGAGCGGCAAGCTCCTACGAGCAGTACTTC. The chain carries TRBV7-9 and TRBJ2-7, with a weak D call TRBD2 (5 bases). Germline CDR1 SEHNR, CDR2 FQNEAQ (reference sequence). Trimming removed 1 base at V and 0 bases at J, with 10 bases between. The CDR3 runs 15 residues.

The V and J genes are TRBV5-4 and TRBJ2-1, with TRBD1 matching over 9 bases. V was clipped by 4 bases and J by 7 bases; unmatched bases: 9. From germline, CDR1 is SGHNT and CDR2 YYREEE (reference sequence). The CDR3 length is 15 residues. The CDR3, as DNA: TGTGCCAGCAGCCTGAAGGGACAGGGTTCTAATGAGCAGTTCTTC. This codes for CASSLKGQGSNEQFF.

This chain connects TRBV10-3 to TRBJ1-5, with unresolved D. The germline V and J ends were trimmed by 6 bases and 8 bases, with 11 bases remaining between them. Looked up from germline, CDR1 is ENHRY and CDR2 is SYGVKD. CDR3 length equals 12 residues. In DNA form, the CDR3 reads TGTGCCATCAGCCAACCCGGGGAGCCCCAGCATTTT. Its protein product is CAISQPGEPQHF.

CDR3 sequence reads: CASSLANYYGYTF. The CDR3 DNA sequence: TGTGCCAGCAGCTTAGCGAACTACTATGGCTACACCTTC. J is TRBJ1-2 and V is TRBV7-6; D uncertain. Trimming took off 0 bases at V and 3 bases at J, with 5 bases between the two ends. Germline lookup yields CDR1 SGHVS and CDR2 FNYEAQ. The CDR3 runs to 13 residues.

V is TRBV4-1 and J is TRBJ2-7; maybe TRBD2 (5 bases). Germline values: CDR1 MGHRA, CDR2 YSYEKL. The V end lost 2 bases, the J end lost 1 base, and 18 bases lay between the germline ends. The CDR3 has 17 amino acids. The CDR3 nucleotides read TGCGCCAGCAGCCAAAGGCCGACTACGACTGAGTCCTACGAGCAGTACTTC. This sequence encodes CASSQRPTTTESYEQYF.

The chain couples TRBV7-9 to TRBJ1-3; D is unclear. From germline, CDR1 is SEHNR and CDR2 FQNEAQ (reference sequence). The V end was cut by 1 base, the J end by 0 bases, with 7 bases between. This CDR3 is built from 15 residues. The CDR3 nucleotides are TGTGCCAGCAGCTTAGGGCCGAACTCTGGAAACACCATATATTTT. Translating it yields CASSLGPNSGNTIYF.

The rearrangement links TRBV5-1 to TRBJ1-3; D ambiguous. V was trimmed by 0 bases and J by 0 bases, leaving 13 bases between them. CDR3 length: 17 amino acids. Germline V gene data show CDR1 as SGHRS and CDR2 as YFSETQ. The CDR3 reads CASSLATQPFSGNTIYF. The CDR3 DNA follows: TGCGCCAGCAGCTTGGCAACTCAACCGTTCTCTGGAAACACCATATATTTT.

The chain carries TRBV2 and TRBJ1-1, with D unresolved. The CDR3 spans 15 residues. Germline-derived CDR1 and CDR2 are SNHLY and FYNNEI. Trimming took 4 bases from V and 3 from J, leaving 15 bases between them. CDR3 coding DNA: TGTGCCAGCAGTGCTGAGGCAGCTGAATACACTGAAGCTTTCTTT. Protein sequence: CASSAEAAEYTEAFF.

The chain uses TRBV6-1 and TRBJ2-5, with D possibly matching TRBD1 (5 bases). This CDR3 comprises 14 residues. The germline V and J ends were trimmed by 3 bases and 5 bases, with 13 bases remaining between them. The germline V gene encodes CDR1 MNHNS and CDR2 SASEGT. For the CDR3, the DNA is TGTGCCAGCAGTGATGGGGTTAGGGGTGAGACCCAGTACTTC. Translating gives CASSDGVRGETQYF.

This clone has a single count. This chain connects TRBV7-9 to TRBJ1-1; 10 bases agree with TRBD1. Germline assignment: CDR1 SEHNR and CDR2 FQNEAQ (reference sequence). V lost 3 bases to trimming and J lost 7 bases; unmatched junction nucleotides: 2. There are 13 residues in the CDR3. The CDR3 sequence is CASSLGTGDEAFF. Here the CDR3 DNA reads TGTGCCAGCAGCTTGGGGACAGGGGATGAAGCTTTCTTT.

The CDR3 sequence: CASSSGQGNTGELFF. Here the CDR3 DNA reads TGTGCCAGCAGCTCGGGACAGGGTAACACCGGGGAGCTGTTTTTT. This chain uses TRBV9 with TRBJ2-2, with 9 bases identical to TRBD1. This CDR3 has 15 amino acids. In germline, CDR1 is SGDLS, CDR2 YYNGEE. Trimming removed 4 bases from V and 2 bases from J; junction bases left unmatched: 3.

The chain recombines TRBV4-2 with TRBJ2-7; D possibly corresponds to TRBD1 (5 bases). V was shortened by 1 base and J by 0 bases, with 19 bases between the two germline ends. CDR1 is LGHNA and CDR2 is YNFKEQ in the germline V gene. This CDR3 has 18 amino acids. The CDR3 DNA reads TGTGCCAGCAGCCAAGCCGGATTAACTGGTCAGGGCTCCTACGAGCAGTACTTC. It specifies CASSQAGLTGQGSYEQYF.

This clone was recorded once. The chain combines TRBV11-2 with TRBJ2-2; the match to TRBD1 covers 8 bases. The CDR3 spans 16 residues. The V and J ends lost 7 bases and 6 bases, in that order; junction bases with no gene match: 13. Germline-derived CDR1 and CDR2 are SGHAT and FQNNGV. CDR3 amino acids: CASTMGTGNYAGELFF. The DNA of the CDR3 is TGTGCCAGCACCATGGGGACAGGCAATTACGCCGGGGAGCTGTTTTTT.

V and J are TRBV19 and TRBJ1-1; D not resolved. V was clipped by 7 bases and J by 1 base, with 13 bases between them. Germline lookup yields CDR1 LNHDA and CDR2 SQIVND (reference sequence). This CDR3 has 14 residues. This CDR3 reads CASNSGLGNTEAFF. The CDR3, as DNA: TGTGCCAGTAATTCAGGACTAGGGAACACTGAAGCTTTCTTT.

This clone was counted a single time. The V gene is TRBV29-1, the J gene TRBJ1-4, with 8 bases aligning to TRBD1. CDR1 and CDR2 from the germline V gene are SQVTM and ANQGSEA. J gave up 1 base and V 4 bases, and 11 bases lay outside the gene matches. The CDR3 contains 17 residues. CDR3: CSVGTGQLWGTNEKLFF. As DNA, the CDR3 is TGCAGCGTTGGGACAGGGCAGTTATGGGGAACTAATGAAAAACTGTTTTTT.

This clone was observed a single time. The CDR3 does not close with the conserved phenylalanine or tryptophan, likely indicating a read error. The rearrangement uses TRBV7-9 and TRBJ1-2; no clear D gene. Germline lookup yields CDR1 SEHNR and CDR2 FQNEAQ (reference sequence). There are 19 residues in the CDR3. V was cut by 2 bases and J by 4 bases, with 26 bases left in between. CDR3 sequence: CASSLISGGSRTASYGYTS. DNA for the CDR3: TGTGCCAGCAGCTTAATCTCCGGTGGGAGTAGGACTGCCTCCTATGGCTACACCTCC.

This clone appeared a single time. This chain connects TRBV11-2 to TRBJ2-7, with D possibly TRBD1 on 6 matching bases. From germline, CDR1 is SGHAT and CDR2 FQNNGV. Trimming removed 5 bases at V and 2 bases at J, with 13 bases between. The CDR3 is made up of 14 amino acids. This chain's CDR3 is CASSQGQGTYEQYF. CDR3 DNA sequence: TGTGCCAGCAGCCAGGGGCAGGGGACCTACGAGCAGTACTTC.

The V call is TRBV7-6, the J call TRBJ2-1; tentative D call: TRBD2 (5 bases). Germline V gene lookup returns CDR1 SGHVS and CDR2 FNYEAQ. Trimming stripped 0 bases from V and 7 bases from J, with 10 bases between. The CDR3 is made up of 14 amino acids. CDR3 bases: TGTGCCAGCAGCTTAGCGAGCGGCCCGAATGAGCAGTTCTTC. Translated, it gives CASSLASGPNEQFF.

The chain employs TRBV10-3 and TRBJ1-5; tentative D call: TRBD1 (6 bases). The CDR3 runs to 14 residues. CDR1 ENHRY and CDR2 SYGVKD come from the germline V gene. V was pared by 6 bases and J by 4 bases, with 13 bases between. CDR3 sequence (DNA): TGTGCCATCAGCTACGGACAGCCAAATCAGCCCCAGCATTTT. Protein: CAISYGQPNQPQHF.

The CDR3 is CASSLYRRDTEAFF. For the CDR3, the DNA is TGTGCCAGCAGTTTATACCGCAGGGACACTGAAGCTTTCTTT. The V call is TRBV27, the J call TRBJ1-1, with D perhaps TRBD1 (5 bases). The CDR3 spans 14 residues. The V end was cut by 1 base, the J end by 3 bases, with 9 bases between. Germline values: CDR1 MNHEY, CDR2 SMNVEV (reference sequence).